This T cell receptor (beta chain) was identified during a study of T cell repertoires in cytomegalovirus infection. Using its own MiXCR run on the reads, TCRdb lists one record per CDR3 protein. The table shows 300,000 to 400,000 distinct CDR3 sequences, with more than 9% occurring only once. The junction had 5 bases not matched to a gene; V was cut back by 7 bases and J by 6 bases. The V gene's germline CDR1 is MDHEN and CDR2 SYDVKM. The CDR3 is made up of 14 amino acids. The chain recombines TRBV28 with TRBJ1-4, with 10 nucleotides matching TRBD1. The clonotype was recovered from a human donor in good health (CMV status not recorded). Some clones in this sample may be carry-over from other donors' samples. The sequenced sample consisted of PBMCs. The CDR3 sequence is CASIPGQGYEKLFF. CDR3 sequence (DNA): TGTGCCAGCATCCCGGGACAGGGGTATGAAAAACTGTTTTTT.